A selection of T cell receptor beta chains follows, all from one sample in a study of shared clonotypes between healthy human individuals. Clones were read by immunoSEQ multiplex PCR, and TCRdb kept only the in-frame ones, dropping some. The repertoire consists of a few million clones, with 90% to 95% occurring once and the leading ten covering around 0.14%. The sample was naive CD4+ T cells sorted from blood. The source of these receptors is a man between 18 and 29 years old in good health. Both conserved end residues are part of each CDR3. A D gene is named only where the DNA matches it firmly. Some rows have no size entry. The others give once, few or many, or a class for an expanded clone.

abundance | d_gene | j_gene | v_gene | CDR3nt | CDR3aa
NA | NA | TRBJ1-1 | TRBV5-1 | TGCGCCAGCACCCCTCGCGTGGGGGGGGCGTCCCGGGGCACTGAAGCTTTCTTT | CASTPRVGGASRGTEAFF
NA | TRBD2 | TRBJ2-1 | TRBV19 | TGTGCCAGTAGGTGGGGACTAGACGGCAATGAGCAGTTCTTC | CASRWGLDGNEQFF
NA | NA | TRBJ1-6 | TRBV28 | TGTGCCAGCAGTTCCGCAGGGCCCCAACATTCACCCCTCCACTTT | CASSSAGPQHSPLHF
NA | TRBD1 | TRBJ2-1 | TRBV10-1 | TGCGCCAGCAGTGAGAGCAGGGGGCTTCCCGGCAATGAGCAGTTCTTC | CASSESRGLPGNEQFF
NA | NA | TRBJ1-1 | TRBV18 | TGTGCCAGCTCACAGCGGCAGGACGGCCTAGAAGCTTTCTTT | CASSQRQDGLEAFF
NA | NA | TRBJ1-5 | TRBV7-2 | TGTGCCAGCAGCCTACAGGGTGGCAATCAGCCCCAGCATTTT | CASSLQGGNQPQHF
NA | NA | TRBJ1-6 | TRBV7-2 | TGTGCCAGCAGCGAAAATTTGGGGTTTAGTGTTAATTCACCCCTCCACTTT | CASSENLGFSVNSPLHF
NA | NA | TRBJ2-4 | TRBV2 | TGTGCCAGCAGGGGGGAACAGGGCCCCAAAAACATTCAGTACTTC | CASRGEQGPKNIQYF
NA | NA | TRBJ2-3 | TRBV15 | TGTGCCACCAGCAGAGATTTGGGAGATACGCAGTATTTT | CATSRDLGDTQYF
NA | NA | TRBJ2-3 | TRBV5-1 | TGCGCCAGCAGCCCAGGGGATACGCAGTATTTT | CASSPGDTQYF
NA | NA | TRBJ2-5 | TRBV5-1 | TGCGCCAGCAGCTTGGCCCCAGCGGTAGAGACCCAGTACTTC | CASSLAPAVETQYF
once | NA | TRBJ2-7 | TRBV20-1 | TGCAGTGCCGCTAAAGGGAACGAGCAGTACTTC | CSAAKGNEQYF
NA | TRBD2 | TRBJ2-5 | TRBV11-2 | TGTGCCAGCAGCTTAACAGGCGGGGGGCCAGGAGAGACCCAGTACTTC | CASSLTGGGPGETQYF